This T cell receptor (beta chain) was found in a study of blood T cells in healthy people across ages. Study details: The capture of about one barcoded beta molecule per two T cells was achieved by template switching.

V lost 6 bases, J lost 0 bases, and 15 bases lay in between. The CDR3 spans 15 residues. CDR1 is MDHEN and CDR2 is SYDVKM in the germline V gene. This clonotype was counted between two and nine times. Then a second PCR, running roughly 7 to 11 cycles, was carried out with a sample-barcoded 5' primer and a J-beta primer mix. In TCRdb, the 5' RACE reads were re-called with MiXCR into one record per CDR3 protein. The repertoire consists of around 1,000,000 distinct CDR3 sequences, with around 27% occurring once and the leading ten covering around 0.75%. The data were also submitted as part of a second study, on T cells of mothers and their children. That paper notes: Researchers put all of the extracted RNA into cDNA synthesis, using around 1.5 ug per 15 ul. Over 9.5 million reads per mother and approximately 3.2 million per child were obtained.

Sequencing input: blood. This clonotype originated in a girl aged 2 to 9 in good health. V usage is TRBV28 and J usage is TRBJ2-7, with D maybe TRBD2 (6 bases). The CDR3 bases are TGTGCCAGCAGCTGGGACTCCTATAGCTCCTACGAGCAGTACTTC. Residues: CASSWDSYSSYEQYF.